The clone carrying this TCR beta chain was recorded at least ten times. Its matching antigen is unknown. The data belong to a study of beta chain features in type 1 diabetes. Study-wide points: Type 1 diabetes patients had TCRB CDR3s that were shorter (moderately but significantly so) in all four CD4+ subsets. Fewer insertions but more deletions were seen at VDJ junctions in type 1 diabetes patients.

The investigators reverse transcribed all of the isolated RNA, so they sequenced expressed TCRB transcripts. Some clones are missing from TCRdb's copy, which holds only in-frame ones; the method was immunoSEQ multiplex PCR. The data contain 120,000 or so clones, roughly 15% of them singletons. Sorted populations all had greater than 98% purity. The specimen sequenced was central memory CD4+ T cells from blood. This TCR came from a young man with type 1 diabetes.

Here the CDR3 reads CAAHREKGTGELFF. The CDR3 bases are TGTGCCGCCCACAGGGAAAAAGGCACCGGGGAGCTGTTTTTT. This rearrangement joins TRBV10-3 to TRBJ2-2, with D possibly TRBD1 on 6 matching bases. Trimming removed 11 bases at V and 4 bases at J, with 17 bases between. This CDR3 has 14 residues. CDR1 ENHRY and CDR2 SYGVKD come from the germline V gene.